One and the same sample provided the 28 T cell receptor beta chains below, sequenced in a study of shared clonotypes between healthy human individuals. Libraries were prepared by immunoSEQ multiplex PCR; TCRdb keeps only in-frame clonotypes and omits some of them. Among around 620,000 clones listed, approximately 96% were seen once. As defined, naive CD8 cells were CD45RO-negative and positively selected for CCR7, with terminally differentiated effector memory CD45RA+ cells excluded. Sequencing was performed on naive CD8+ T cells sorted from blood. These receptors all come from a woman younger than 45 in good health.

This clone was observed once. The gene calls are TRBV29-1 and TRBJ2-2; D might be TRBD1 (6 bases). V lost 0 bases to trimming and J lost 6 bases, with 11 bases between them. Germline V gene data show CDR1 as SQVTM and CDR2 as ANQGSEA. The CDR3 sequence is 14 residues long. In nucleotides, the CDR3 is TGCAGCGTTGAAGACAGGGGAACTGCCGGGGAGCTGTTTTTT. Translated: CSVEDRGTAGELFF.

The rearrangement joins TRBV11-2 to TRBJ2-7; D gene uncertain. From germline, CDR1 is SGHAT and CDR2 FQNNGV. Trimming took off 1 base at V and 3 bases at J, with 4 bases between the two ends. CDR3 size: 12 residues. CDR3: CASSLGYYEQYF. CDR3 coding DNA: TGTGCCAGCAGCTTAGGCTACTACGAGCAGTACTTC.

The chain joins TRBV5-8 to TRBJ2-1, with D uncertain. The CDR3 consists of 12 residues. In germline, CDR1 is SGHTS, CDR2 YDEGEE. V was cut by 1 base and J by 4 bases, with 3 bases left in between. CDR3 bases: TGTGCCAGCAGCTTGATGTACAATGAGCAGTTCTTC. The encoded protein is CASSLMYNEQFF.

The chain employs TRBV19 and TRBJ2-2; 9 bases fit TRBD1. Germline CDR1 reads LNHDA; CDR2 reads SQIVND (reference sequence). V was clipped by 1 base and J by 7 bases; unmatched bases: 7. CDR3 size: 16 residues. CDR3 sequence reads: CASSIVWTGVGGELFF. CDR3 sequence (DNA): TGTGCCAGTAGTATAGTCTGGACAGGGGTGGGCGGGGAGCTGTTTTTT.

The chain joins TRBV7-9 to TRBJ2-5; no definite D call. Germline lookup yields CDR1 SEHNR and CDR2 FQNEAQ (reference sequence). Trimming took 6 bases from V and 3 from J, leaving 8 bases between them. The CDR3 runs to 12 residues. The CDR3 DNA reads TGTGCCAGCAGTCCGAAGAAAGAGACCCAGTACTTC. Its translation: CASSPKKETQYF.

As for this clone: Additional DNA sequences in this sample encode the identical CDR3. The rearrangement joins TRBV19 to TRBJ1-5; tentative D call: TRBD1 (5 bases). The germline CDR1 and CDR2 sequences are LNHDA and SQIVND (reference sequence). This CDR3 spans 14 amino acids. V was pared by 3 bases and J by 1 base, with 7 bases between. CDR3 sequence reads: CASSIGGSNQPQHF. For the CDR3, the DNA is TGTGCCAGTAGTATCGGGGGAAGCAATCAGCCCCAGCATTTT.

The chain is built from TRBV15 and TRBJ1-3; D gene unclear. The length of the CDR3 is 17 residues. Trimming removed 0 bases from V and 0 bases from J, with 12 bases in between. From germline, CDR1 is LNHNV and CDR2 YYDKDF (reference sequence). The CDR3 bases are TGTGCCACCAGCAGAGATCGGGCTTCTCCCTCTGGAAACACCATATATTTT. It encodes CATSRDRASPSGNTIYF.

The V call is TRBV11-2, the J call TRBJ2-3, with 8 positions matching TRBD1. The trim removed 5 bases at V and 2 bases at J, leaving 6 bases unmatched. CDR1 is SGHAT and CDR2 is FQNNGV in the germline V gene. The CDR3 covers 15 residues. The CDR3 region is CASSPRTGLTDTQYF. DNA of the CDR3: TGTGCCAGCAGCCCACGGACAGGGCTCACAGATACGCAGTATTTT. Full variable domain (rest looked up from reference TRBV11-2 and TRBJ2-3): EAGVAQSPRYKIIEKRQSVAFWCNPISGHATLYWYQQILGQGPKLLIQFQNNGVVDDSQLPKDRFSAERLKGVDSTLKIQPAKLEDSAVYLCASSPRTGLTDTQYFGPGTRLTVL.

V gene TRBV2 combines with J gene TRBJ1-4; 7 bases agree with TRBD1. With V trimmed by 5 bases and J by 8 bases, 11 bases remained unmatched. The germline V gene has CDR1 SNHLY and CDR2 FYNNEI. The CDR3 is 15 amino acids. As DNA, the CDR3 is TGTGCCAGCAGTTCTAGGACAGGAGGAGGGGAAAAACTGTTTTTT. This sequence encodes CASSSRTGGGEKLFF.

The V call is TRBV15, the J call TRBJ2-4; the D is unclear. V lost 5 bases and J lost 8, with 10 bases in between. Germline CDR1 is LNHNV and CDR2 is YYDKDF (reference sequence). CDR3 length: 12 residues. The CDR3 coding sequence is TGTGCCACCAGCTTACTTGAGTACATTCAGTACTTC. Residues: CATSLLEYIQYF.

The genes are TRBV27 and TRBJ2-7; 9 bases line up with TRBD2. Germline trimming cut 6 bases from V and 4 bases from J; bases unmatched to any gene: 10. There are 15 residues in the CDR3. Germline lookup yields CDR1 MNHEY and CDR2 SMNVEV (reference sequence). Here the CDR3 reads CASSPDSGGGYEQYF. CDR3 sequence (DNA): TGTGCCAGCAGCCCCGATAGCGGGGGAGGGTACGAGCAGTACTTC.

The chain joins TRBV6-1 to TRBJ2-1; 10 bases are a match to TRBD1. The CDR3 runs 15 residues. V lost 2 bases and J lost 5; bases outside the gene matches: 3. CDR1 is MNHNS and CDR2 is SASEGT in the germline V gene. For the CDR3, the DNA is TGTGCCAGCAGTGAATTGGGACAGGGGAACAATGAGCAGTTCTTC. It codes for CASSELGQGNNEQFF.

The chain links TRBV7-2 to TRBJ1-4, with D perhaps matching TRBD1 (6 bases). This CDR3 contains 13 residues. Trimming removed 2 bases at V and 8 bases at J, with 9 bases between. Germline V gene data show CDR1 as SGHTA and CDR2 as FQGNSA. The CDR3 DNA follows: TGTGCCAGCAGCTTAAACAGGGTGGAAAAACTGTTTTTT. Translated: CASSLNRVEKLFF. The variable domain in full, completed from reference TRBV7-2 and TRBJ1-4, reads GAGVSQSPSNKVTEKGKDVELRCDPISGHTALYWYRQSLGQGLEFLIYFQGNSAPDKSGLPSDRFSAERTGGSVSTLTIQRTQQEDSAVYLCASSLNRVEKLFFGSGTQLSVL.

J is TRBJ2-7 and V is TRBV27, with D maybe TRBD1 (6 bases). The CDR3 totals 12 residues. V was shortened by 5 bases and J by 5 bases, with 10 bases between the two germline ends. The germline CDR1 and CDR2 sequences are MNHEY and SMNVEV (reference sequence). CDR3 nucleotides: TGTGCCAGCAGTACAGGGTTCCACGAGCAGTACTTC. It encodes CASSTGFHEQYF.

The chain has TRBV11-2 and TRBJ2-3; 10 nucleotides line up with TRBD2. Losses at the gene ends were 5 bases for V and 6 bases for J; bases not matched to a gene: 8. The CDR3 contains 15 residues. Germline-derived CDR1 and CDR2 are SGHAT and FQNNGV. CDR3 sequence reads: CASSLAGEGGDTQYF. DNA for the CDR3: TGTGCCAGCAGCCTAGCGGGAGAGGGGGGGGATACGCAGTATTTT.

The CDR3, as DNA: TGTGCCAGCAGCTTGGGACTAGCAGAGTACAATGAGCAGTTCTTC. Translated, it gives CASSLGLAEYNEQFF. The rearrangement joins TRBV5-4 to TRBJ2-1; TRBD2 aligns across 7 bases. J gave up 4 bases and V 0 bases, and 4 bases lay outside the gene matches. The germline V gene has CDR1 SGHNT and CDR2 YYREEE (reference sequence). The CDR3 extends over 15 amino acids.

The genes are TRBV5-4 and TRBJ1-2; 7 nucleotides line up with TRBD1. Germline V lookup: CDR1 SGHNT, CDR2 YYREEE (reference sequence). CDR3 size: 13 residues. With 4 bases clipped from V and 8 bases from J, the junction kept 8 bases outside the gene matches. Here the CDR3 reads CASSPTGRHGYTF. CDR3 DNA sequence: TGTGCCAGCAGCCCGACAGGGCGGCACGGCTACACCTTC.

A word on this clone: Other DNA sequences within the sample encode an identical CDR3. The rearrangement links TRBV19 to TRBJ2-5; tentatively, D is TRBD1 (6 bases). Germline V gene sequence: CDR1 LNHDA, CDR2 SQIVND (reference sequence). The germline V and J ends were trimmed by 3 bases and 3 bases, with 8 bases remaining between them. The CDR3 contains 13 residues. CDR3 region: CASSMDREETQYF. The CDR3 DNA reads TGTGCCAGTAGTATGGACAGAGAAGAGACCCAGTACTTC.

The chain has TRBV15 and TRBJ2-1; 9 bases agree with TRBD2. Germline CDR1 is LNHNV and CDR2 is YYDKDF (reference sequence). V lost 5 bases and J lost 6; bases outside the gene matches: 8. The CDR3 length is 15 residues. This chain's CDR3 is CATSQREESGNEQFF. DNA for the CDR3: TGTGCCACCAGCCAGCGGGAGGAATCGGGCAATGAGCAGTTCTTC.

The CDR3 DNA sequence: TGTGCCAGCAGCGGGACCCGGGACCCCGGATACGAGCAGTACTTC. It yields the protein CASSGTRDPGYEQYF. The gene calls are TRBV11-1 and TRBJ2-7; D may be TRBD1 or TRBD2 (5 bases each). Germline V lookup: CDR1 SGHAT, CDR2 FQDESV (reference sequence). The CDR3 covers 15 residues. Trimming pared 5 bases from V and 4 bases from J, leaving 18 bases between.

This clone was recorded only once. The J gene is TRBJ2-7, the V gene TRBV28; 13 bases line up with TRBD2. This CDR3 contains 15 residues. V lost 9 bases, J lost 3 bases, and 8 bases stayed unmatched. Germline V lookup: CDR1 MDHEN, CDR2 SYDVKM. The CDR3 nucleotides read TGTGCCAGTCGTACCGGGACTAGCGGGAACTACGAGCAGTACTTC. This translates into CASRTGTSGNYEQYF.

V and J are TRBV4-1 and TRBJ2-7; D is possibly TRBD1 (5 bases). Deletions cut 0 bases from V and 1 base from J, with 10 bases between. CDR1 is MGHRA, CDR2 YSYEKL, per germline. The CDR3 loop spans 15 amino acids. CDR3 in DNA: TGCGCCAGCAGCCAAGATGGACACAGGTCCTACGAGCAGTACTTC. This translates into CASSQDGHRSYEQYF.

The chain carries TRBV29-1 and TRBJ2-7, with 9 bases identical to TRBD2. This CDR3 is built from 14 residues. J lost 2 bases, V lost 5 bases, and 7 bases had no gene match. From germline, CDR1 is SQVTM and CDR2 ANQGSEA. Written as DNA, the CDR3 is TGCAGCGTTAGTAGCGGGGGCCCCCCCTACGAGCAGTACTTC. Residues: CSVSSGGPPYEQYF.

V gene TRBV28 combines with J gene TRBJ1-1, with a weak D call TRBD1 (6 bases). Germline CDR1 MDHEN, CDR2 SYDVKM. The CDR3 spans 12 residues. Trimming took off 6 bases at V and 4 bases at J, with 9 bases between the two ends. CDR3 in DNA: TGTGCCAGCAGACAGGGTTTCACTGAAGCTTTCTTT. Encoded protein: CASRQGFTEAFF.

CDR3 coding DNA: TGTGCCAGCAGCCCGGGACTAGTCCCCTACAATGAGCAGTTCTTC. The encoded protein is CASSPGLVPYNEQFF. This rearrangement joins TRBV4-2 to TRBJ2-1, with 8 bases aligning to TRBD2. The V and J ends lost 4 bases and 2 bases, in that order; junction bases with no gene match: 4. This CDR3 has 15 residues. Germline-derived CDR1 and CDR2 are LGHNA and YNFKEQ.

The chain employs TRBV27 and TRBJ2-1; 14 bases map to TRBD2. J gave up 5 bases and V 4 bases, and 1 base lay outside the gene matches. Germline assignment: CDR1 MNHEY and CDR2 SMNVEV (reference sequence). The CDR3 covers 15 residues. The CDR3 sequence: CASSWGLAGDNEQFF. CDR3 sequence (DNA): TGTGCCAGCAGTTGGGGACTAGCGGGAGACAATGAGCAGTTCTTC.

V usage is TRBV4-1 and J usage is TRBJ2-7; a weak D match, TRBD1 (6 bases). Trimming left V 2 bases short and J 6 bases short, with 11 bases between. CDR1 is MGHRA, CDR2 YSYEKL, per germline. The CDR3 extends over 13 amino acids. DNA of the CDR3: TGCGCCAGCAGCCAAACAGGGCGTGCCGAGCAGTACTTC. This sequence encodes CASSQTGRAEQYF.

The rearrangement uses TRBV4-1 and TRBJ2-1; 8 bases match TRBD2. Germline V lookup: CDR1 MGHRA, CDR2 YSYEKL. V trimming: 1 base; J trimming: 8 bases; junction bases outside the gene matches: 13. This CDR3 has 17 amino acids. CDR3: CASSQGVGSGGYYEQFF. CDR3 nucleotide sequence: TGCGCCAGCAGCCAAGGTGTTGGCTCGGGAGGGTACTATGAGCAGTTCTTC.